Following are 23 T cell receptor beta chains from one sample sequenced in a study of T cells in Graves' hyperthyroidism and ophthalmopathy (dated by TCRdb to between 2019 and 2020). Library creation used multiplex PCR. The listed sequencing device is Illumina HiSeq 2000. The TCR beta CDR3 regions were amplified from RNA transcripts. A first-round RT-PCR of the TCR CDR3 used the HTBI primer set with the Qiagen OneStep RT-PCR kit. TCRdb trimmed public reads at Q25 via fastp, called clones via MiXCR and kept in-frame beta chains. All rows with the same CDR3 protein become a single entry with the most common DNA and genes. The sample table lists 610,000 or so distinct CDR3 sequences, 35% to 55% of them with a count of one. Approximately 8.4% of the sample belongs to the ten largest clones. The specimen was peripheral blood or thyroid tissue (not recorded which). All receptors derive from a woman aged 18-29 years with Graves' hyperthyroidism.

This clonotype came up many times. Germline and junction disagree at one end, which may indicate a read error. The genes are TRBV5-1 and TRBJ1-4; D gene uncertain. The CDR3 has 14 amino acids. Germline loops: CDR1 SGHRS, CDR2 YFSETQ. The CDR3 is CASSLSATNEKLFF. The CDR3 DNA is TGTGCCAGCAGCTTGTCTGCAACTAATGAAAAACTGTTTTTT.

This clonotype was observed many times. The chain links TRBV5-4 to TRBJ1-1; D gene ambiguous. Germline CDR1 SGHNT, CDR2 YYREEE (reference sequence). The ends were cut back, 2 bases at V and 3 bases at J, with 8 bases in the middle. The CDR3 has 13 amino acids. As DNA, the CDR3 is TGTGCCAGCAGCTTCACACAACACACTGAAGCTTTCTTT. Translating gives CASSFTQHTEAFF.

This clonotype was seen once. V and J are TRBV20-1 and TRBJ1-5, with D maybe TRBD1 (5 bases). In germline, CDR1 is DFQATT, CDR2 SNEGSKA (reference sequence). Trimming pared 5 bases from V and 0 bases from J, leaving 14 bases between. CDR3 length equals 15 residues. CDR3 coding DNA: TGCAGTGCTCCACGGTGGGACGTTAGCAATCAGCCCCAGCATTTT. This codes for CSAPRWDVSNQPQHF.

This clonotype was picked up many times. The chain is built from TRBV27 and TRBJ2-7; tentatively, D is TRBD2 (6 bases). This CDR3 region has 13 residues. CDR1 is MNHEY, CDR2 SMNVEV, per germline (reference sequence). The V and J ends lost 6 bases and 5 bases respectively, with 14 bases between them. In nucleotides, the CDR3 is TGTGCCAGCAGCGGACTAACGTTCGACGAGCAGTACTTC. The encoded protein is CASSGLTFDEQYF.

There are many counts of this clonotype. The V call is TRBV12-5, the J call TRBJ2-7; D gene unclear. Germline V CDR1 and CDR2: LGHNT, FRNRAP. Trimming stripped 3 bases from V and 5 bases from J, with 5 bases between. The CDR3 has 11 residues. For the CDR3, the DNA is TGTGCTAGTGGTTTCAGAAACGAGCAGTACTTC. Translating it yields CASGFRNEQYF.

This rearrangement joins TRBV7-2 to TRBJ1-1; 11 bases fit TRBD1. The CDR3 has 14 residues. Losses at the gene ends were 5 bases for V and 6 bases for J; bases not matched to a gene: 5. From germline, CDR1 is SGHTA and CDR2 FQGNSA. DNA of the CDR3: TGTGCCAGCAGCCCGGGACAGGGGGTGGCTGAAGCTTTCTTT. This translates into CASSPGQGVAEAFF. The variable domain in full, completed from reference TRBV7-2 and TRBJ1-1, reads GAGVSQSPSNKVTEKGKDVELRCDPISGHTALYWYRQSLGQGLEFLIYFQGNSAPDKSGLPSDRFSAERTGGSVSTLTIQRTQQEDSAVYLCASSPGQGVAEAFFGQGTRLTVV.

The chain is built from TRBV12-3 or TRBV12-4 and TRBJ2-2; no reliable D call. The CDR3 totals 13 residues. The ends were cut back, 6 bases at V and 5 bases at J, with 10 bases in the middle. The CDR3 spells CASSLGKTGELFF. CDR3 DNA: TGTGCCAGCAGCCTGGGAAAAACCGGGGAGCTGTTTTTT.

As DNA, the CDR3 is TGCAGCGTTGGGAAACTAGCGGGGACTGAAGCTTTCTTT. Its protein is CSVGKLAGTEAFF. The genes are TRBV29-1 and TRBJ1-1; D not resolved. CDR1 and CDR2 (germline): SQVTM, ANQGSEA. Trimming cost V 4 bases and J 5 bases, with 14 bases left between them. The CDR3 is made up of 13 amino acids.

The genes are TRBV20-1 and TRBJ1-2; D gene ambiguous. Trimming pared 8 bases from V and 7 bases from J, leaving 17 bases between. This CDR3 spans 12 amino acids. Germline V lookup: CDR1 DFQATT, CDR2 SNEGSKA (reference sequence). In DNA, the CDR3 is TGCAGTTTAGAAAGACGCGGAGGTGGCTACACCTTC. It specifies CSLERRGGGYTF.

The V call is TRBV12-3 or TRBV12-4, the J call TRBJ1-5; D may be TRBD1 (5 bases). V was shortened by 5 bases and J by 11 bases, with 16 bases between the two germline ends. This CDR3 spans 13 amino acids. CDR3 in DNA: TGTGCCAGCAGTCGAACGGGGCAAGAGACCCAGCATTTT. Amino acid sequence: CASSRTGQETQHF.

This clonotype was seen only once. The chain uses TRBV6-5 and TRBJ1-5; tentative D call: TRBD1 (6 bases). This CDR3 region has 17 residues. The germline CDR1 and CDR2 sequences are MNHEY and SVGAGI. V lost 0 bases to trimming and J lost 10 bases, with 22 bases between them. CDR3 DNA sequence: TGTGCCAGCAGTTACTCCTACAGGGTGGGAATTGAAAAACCCCAGCATTTT. Amino acids: CASSYSYRVGIEKPQHF.

This clonotype was observed many times. The J gene is TRBJ1-5, the V gene TRBV10-2, with a possible D match to TRBD1 (6 bases). This CDR3 has 15 residues. The ends were cut back, 6 bases at V and 2 bases at J, with 14 bases in the middle. Germline V CDR1 and CDR2: WSHSY, SAAADI. The DNA of the CDR3 is TGCGCCAGCAGAGAGGACAGCGGAGGCAATCAGCCCCAGCATTTT. Amino acids: CASREDSGGNQPQHF.

This clonotype was observed many times. This chain uses TRBV2 with TRBJ2-7, with D perhaps matching TRBD2 (6 bases). The ends were cut back, 4 bases at V and 2 bases at J, with 15 bases in the middle. CDR1 SNHLY and CDR2 FYNNEI come from the germline V gene. The CDR3 runs to 15 residues. The CDR3 DNA sequence: TGTGCCAGCAGTGCGATTAGCGGACAAACCTACGAGCAGTACTTC. This gives the protein CASSAISGQTYEQYF.

This clonotype was counted ten times or more. In DNA form, the CDR3 reads TGCAGTGCTAGTTCCCTTAGGACAGGGAATTCACCCCTCCACTTT. This encodes CSASSLRTGNSPLHF. The J gene is TRBJ1-6, the V gene TRBV20-1; TRBD1 aligns across 8 bases. The V and J ends lost 3 bases and 7 bases, in that order; junction bases with no gene match: 8. This CDR3 has 15 residues. The germline CDR1 and CDR2 sequences are DFQATT and SNEGSKA (reference sequence).

There are many counts of this clonotype. V gene TRBV6-5 combines with J gene TRBJ1-5; D is uncertain. Trimming pared 6 bases from V and 7 bases from J, leaving 10 bases between. This CDR3 comprises 12 residues. Germline V gene data show CDR1 as MNHEY and CDR2 as SVGAGI. The CDR3: CASSTLGQPQHF. Here the CDR3 DNA reads TGTGCCAGCAGCACACTCGGGCAGCCCCAGCATTTT.

The chain has TRBV30 and TRBJ1-2; 8 bases are a match to TRBD1. After removal of 2 bases from V and 8 bases from J, the junction contained 7 bases not matched to a gene. The CDR3 spans 13 residues. The germline V gene has CDR1 GTSNPN and CDR2 SVGIG (reference sequence). The CDR3 protein is CAWSQTTGAGYTF. The CDR3 nucleotides are TGTGCCTGGAGTCAGACGACAGGGGCCGGCTACACCTTC.

The genes are TRBV6-6 and TRBJ2-7; the D gene is possibly TRBD1 (5 bases). V lost 0 bases and J lost 0, with 12 bases in between. This CDR3 contains 16 residues. CDR1 is MNHNY, CDR2 SVGAGI, per germline (reference sequence). This chain's CDR3 is CASSYSRGPLSYEQYF. Written as DNA, the CDR3 is TGTGCCAGCAGTTACTCAAGGGGTCCCCTCTCCTACGAGCAGTACTTC.

This clonotype has at least ten counts. J is TRBJ2-3 and V is TRBV5-1; D may be TRBD2 (6 bases). Germline V CDR1 and CDR2: SGHRS, YFSETQ. This CDR3 region has 15 residues. V was trimmed by 4 bases and J by 1 base, leaving 13 bases between them. CDR3 DNA: TGCGCCAGCAGCCCTAACGAGCGGGGCACAGATACGCAGTATTTT. Translating gives CASSPNERGTDTQYF.

The table lists this clonotype with many counts. This chain connects TRBV7-6 to TRBJ2-7, with 9 bases aligning to TRBD1. The CDR3 is made up of 15 amino acids. The junction had 8 bases not matched to a gene; V was cut back by 2 bases and J by 6 bases. CDR1 is SGHVS, CDR2 FNYEAQ, per germline. The CDR3 sequence is CASSLPGQGLGEQYF. CDR3 in DNA: TGTGCCAGCAGCTTACCGGGACAGGGTCTAGGCGAGCAGTACTTC.

This clonotype was detected many times. The rearrangement uses TRBV5-1 and TRBJ1-3; D is perhaps TRBD1 (5 bases). The CDR3 spans 14 residues. V lost 3 bases to trimming and J lost 2 bases, with 9 bases between them. The V gene's germline CDR1 is SGHRS and CDR2 YFSETQ. CDR3: CASSSRDPGNTIYF. The CDR3 DNA sequence: TGCGCCAGCAGCTCCCGGGACCCTGGAAACACCATATATTTT.

The genes are TRBV7-3 and TRBJ1-1; no definite D call. Trimming removed 5 bases from V and 0 bases from J, with 10 bases in between. The CDR3 is 14 amino acids. Germline V gene lookup returns CDR1 SGHTA and CDR2 FQGTGA. As DNA, the CDR3 is TGTGCCAGCAGCCAGACACGTGTGAACACTGAAGCTTTCTTT. Its translation is CASSQTRVNTEAFF.

This chain links TRBV29-1 with TRBJ2-7; 7 bases are shared with TRBD1. The CDR3 is made up of 14 amino acids. CDR1 SQVTM and CDR2 ANQGSEA come from the germline V gene. The V segment lost 8 bases and the J segment 2 bases; nucleotides outside the gene matches: 12. CDR3 protein: CSSPAARGTYEQYF. CDR3 bases: TGCAGCAGCCCAGCGGCCAGGGGGACCTACGAGCAGTACTTC.

The gene calls are TRBV2 and TRBJ2-5, with 8 bases identical to TRBD2. With 0 bases clipped from V and 5 bases from J, the junction kept 2 bases outside the gene matches. Germline V gene lookup returns CDR1 SNHLY and CDR2 FYNNEI. The CDR3 is 14 residues long. The CDR3 here is CASSEAGLAETQYF. For the CDR3, the DNA is TGTGCCAGCAGTGAAGCTGGACTAGCCGAGACCCAGTACTTC.